A single sample is the source of the 30 T cell receptor beta chains below, sequenced in a study of read filtering for tumor transcriptome and immune sequencing. Molecular barcoded adaptors covering alpha/delta and beta/gamma chains were used on 400 to 450 ng RNA. From the reads, TCRdb called clonotypes with MiXCR, one entry per CDR3 protein. The sample has more than 45,000 distinct CDR3 sequences, around 12% seen once. The sequenced sample was a population of CD138-negative cells sorted from bone marrow. Source of these receptors: a donor at least 40 years old with multiple myeloma.

At least ten counts were recorded for this clonotype. The V and J genes are TRBV6-1 and TRBJ1-1, with no clear D. V was clipped by 10 bases and J by 3 bases, with 18 bases between them. CDR1 MNHNS and CDR2 SASEGT come from the germline V gene. This CDR3 is built from 14 residues. The CDR3 bases are TGTGCCATCCTTCCGGGCGGTGGGGACACTGAAGCTTTCTTT. Translated: CAILPGGGDTEAFF.

There are many counts of this clonotype. The chain links TRBV5-1 to TRBJ2-7; D gene uncertain. The CDR3 is made up of 13 amino acids. V lost 8 bases and J 3 bases, leaving 15 bases between the germline ends. The germline V gene has CDR1 SGHRS and CDR2 YFSETQ. The CDR3 DNA is TGCGCCAGTTCCACGATTAAGGGCTACGAGCAGTACTTC. Residues: CASSTIKGYEQYF.

Many counts were recorded for this clonotype. The V and J genes are TRBV4-2 and TRBJ1-2, with no clear D. There are 12 residues in the CDR3. Trimming removed 0 bases at V and 4 bases at J, with 3 bases between. CDR1 is LGHNA, CDR2 YNFKEQ, per germline. Here the CDR3 DNA reads TGTGCCAGCAGCCAAGATGGCTATGGCTACACCTTC. It is translated as CASSQDGYGYTF.

This clonotype was recorded at least ten times. The genes are TRBV18 and TRBJ1-1, with 10 nucleotides matching TRBD1. CDR1 and CDR2 (germline): KGHSH, LQKENI. The CDR3 sequence is 19 residues long. Trimming cost V 2 bases and J 5 bases; bases outside gene matches: 17. CDR3 DNA sequence: TGTGCCAGCTCACCAAACAGTCCGGGACAGGGGTCAACGAAAACTGAAGCTTTCTTT. Residues: CASSPNSPGQGSTKTEAFF.

The rearrangement links TRBV7-9 to TRBJ1-5; D might be TRBD1 (5 bases). Trimming left V 3 bases short and J 4 bases short, with 13 bases between. Germline CDR1 SEHNR, CDR2 FQNEAQ (reference sequence). CDR3 length: 15 amino acids. CDR3 amino acids: CASSFGTGGNQPQHF. The CDR3 region has the DNA TGTGCCAGCAGCTTTGGTACAGGAGGGAATCAGCCCCAGCATTTT.

This clonotype was counted ten times or more. The junction does not match germline at one end; this may be a read error. The chain links TRBV11-2 to TRBJ1-5, with no clear D. The CDR3 covers 14 residues. CDR1 and CDR2 (germline): SGHAT, FQNNGV. In nucleotides, the CDR3 is TGTGCCAGCAGCTCGACCCGGGGAAGTCAGTCCCAGCATTTT. Its translation: CASSSTRGSQSQHF. Supplemented by reference TRBV11-2 and TRBJ1-5, the full variable domain reads EAGVAQSPRYKIIEKRQSVAFWCNPISGHATLYWYQQILGQGPKLLIQFQNNGVVDDSQLPKDRFSAERLKGVDSTLKIQPAKLEDSAVYLCASSSTRGSQSQHFGDGTRLSIL.

In the case of this clonotype: A much bigger clone sits one base away, suggesting this may be a read error. CDR3 protein: CASSRTGSNQPQLF. The CDR3 DNA is TGTGCCAGCAGTCGGACAGGGAGCAATCAGCCCCAGCTTTTT. The chain recombines TRBV2 with TRBJ1-5; 8 nucleotides match TRBD1. CDR3 size: 14 residues. Per germline, CDR1 SNHLY and CDR2 FYNNEI.

This clonotype was counted many times. For the CDR3, the DNA is TGTGCCAGCAGCCTAGACTCCACGGCAGTTCAAGAGACCCAGTACTTC. Translation: CASSLDSTAVQETQYF. This sequence joins TRBV7-2 and TRBJ2-5, with D unclear. Germline V gene lookup returns CDR1 SGHTA and CDR2 FQGNSA. The CDR3 contains 16 residues. Between the trimmed V and J ends, which lost 5 bases and 2 bases, there was a span of 18 bases.

The sample holds many counts of this clonotype. V and J are TRBV12-3 or TRBV12-4 and TRBJ1-5, with D perhaps TRBD1 (5 bases). V lost 3 bases and J 0 bases, leaving 18 bases between the germline ends. This CDR3 contains 18 residues. The CDR3 coding sequence is TGTGCCAGCAGTTTTCGGGACTCGATCTGGTTTAGCAATCAGCCCCAGCATTTT. Protein: CASSFRDSIWFSNQPQHF.

This chain uses TRBV4-2 with TRBJ2-5; 9 bases are a match to TRBD1. Germline-derived CDR1 and CDR2 are LGHNA and YNFKEQ. The CDR3 is made up of 15 amino acids. V lost 2 bases and J lost 2; bases outside the gene matches: 3. This chain's CDR3 is CASSQRGQGQETQYF. The CDR3 DNA is TGTGCCAGCAGCCAAAGGGGACAGGGACAAGAGACCCAGTACTTC.

This clonotype was counted many times. The V gene is TRBV27, the J gene TRBJ1-4; TRBD1 matches 7 bases. V gave up 7 bases and J gave up 6 bases; unmatched junction bases: 11. This CDR3 has 15 amino acids. Germline-derived CDR1 and CDR2 are MNHEY and SMNVEV (reference sequence). Here the CDR3 reads CASKTGNGGDEKLFF. The CDR3 nucleotides are TGTGCCAGCAAGACAGGGAACGGTGGGGATGAAAAACTGTTTTTT.

The sample holds many counts of this clonotype. A much larger clone lies a single base off, so this may be a read error. V gene TRBV7-9 combines with J gene TRBJ2-2, with D uncertain. Looked up from germline, CDR1 is SEHNR and CDR2 is FQNEAQ (reference sequence). The CDR3 spans 13 residues. Trimming pared 5 bases from V and 3 bases from J, leaving 7 bases between. The CDR3 DNA is TGTGCCAGCAGCCCCCGGTACACCGGGGAGCTGTTTTTT. Amino acids: CASSPRYTGELFF.

The sample holds many counts of this clonotype. The CDR3 region is CASSQSSGGDTEAFF. CDR3 nucleotide sequence: TGCGCCAGCAGCCAATCCTCGGGAGGAGACACTGAAGCTTTCTTT. V gene TRBV4-1 combines with J gene TRBJ1-1; D remains ambiguous. Looked up from germline, CDR1 is MGHRA and CDR2 is YSYEKL. The germline V and J ends were trimmed by 2 bases and 3 bases, with 13 bases remaining between them. CDR3 length: 15 residues.

This clonotype was detected many times. The CDR3 loop is CASHGQGSTEAFF. The CDR3 nucleotides read TGTGCCAGTCATGGACAGGGGAGCACTGAAGCTTTCTTT. The rearrangement links TRBV6-1 to TRBJ1-1, with TRBD1 identical over 9 bases. Germline-derived CDR1 and CDR2 are MNHNS and SASEGT. CDR3 length: 13 amino acids. The J segment lost 4 bases and the V segment lost 9 bases, leaving 6 bases of the junction unmatched.

This clonotype occurred many times. The chain is built from TRBV2 and TRBJ2-1, with 12 nucleotides matching TRBD1. The CDR3 has 16 residues. Per the germline V gene, CDR1 is SNHLY and CDR2 is FYNNEI. The trim removed 6 bases at V and 9 bases at J, leaving 12 bases unmatched. CDR3 amino acids: CASSISGTGGYGEQFF. Here the CDR3 DNA reads TGTGCCAGCAGCATTTCCGGGACAGGGGGCTATGGTGAGCAGTTCTTC.

This clonotype has only a few counts. A much larger clone differs from this one at a single base, so this may be a read error. The chain links TRBV12-3 or TRBV12-4 to TRBJ1-1; D possibly corresponds to TRBD1 (6 bases). This CDR3 spans 16 amino acids. V was clipped by 6 bases and J by 0 bases, with 17 bases between them. CDR3 residues: CASRTGRGGMNTEAFF. Written as DNA, the CDR3 is TGTGCCAGCAGGACAGGCCGGGGAGGGATGAACACTGAAGCTTTCTTT.

The genes are TRBV5-1 and TRBJ2-7; D gene unclear. Trimming took 2 bases from V and 2 from J, leaving 8 bases between them. This CDR3 region has 13 residues. Germline-derived CDR1 and CDR2 are SGHRS and YFSETQ. CDR3 residues: CASSFGVPYEQYF. Here the CDR3 DNA reads TGCGCCAGCAGCTTTGGGGTACCCTACGAGCAGTACTTC. The complete variable domain, with remaining parts taken from reference TRBV5-1 and TRBJ2-7, reads KAGVTQTPRYLIKTRGQQVTLSCSPISGHRSVSWYQQTPGQGLQFLFEYFSETQRNKGNFPGRFSGRQFSNSRSEMNVSTLELGDSALYLCASSFGVPYEQYFGPGTRLTVT.

The J gene is TRBJ1-2, the V gene TRBV28, with 7 bases aligning to TRBD1. Germline lookup yields CDR1 MDHEN and CDR2 SYDVKM. V trimming: 7 bases; J trimming: 0 bases; junction bases outside the gene matches: 8. The CDR3 runs 15 residues. In nucleotides, the CDR3 is TGTGCCAGCACAAAACAGACAGGGTCTAACTATGGCTACACCTTC. Residues: CASTKQTGSNYGYTF.

This sequence joins TRBV5-6 and TRBJ1-3; D uncertain. The V end lost 4 bases, the J end lost 6 bases, and 11 bases lay between the germline ends. Per the germline V gene, CDR1 is SGHDT and CDR2 is YYEEEE. CDR3 length: 13 residues. CDR3 sequence (DNA): TGTGCCAGCAGCGCGTATTGGGAAAACACCATATATTTT. Translation gives CASSAYWENTIYF. Using reference TRBV5-6 and TRBJ1-3 for the parts outside the CDR3, the full variable domain is DAGVTQSPTHLIKTRGQQVTLRCSPKSGHDTVSWYQQALGQGPQFIFQYYEEEERQRGNFPDRFSGHQFPNYSSELNVNALLLGDSALYLCASSAYWENTIYFGEGSWLTVV.

This clonotype was seen ten or more times. The chain joins TRBV20-1 to TRBJ2-2, with 7 bases fitting TRBD1. The CDR3 extends over 15 amino acids. Germline values: CDR1 DFQATT, CDR2 SNEGSKA (reference sequence). J was trimmed by 6 bases and V by 3 bases; bases with no gene match: 10. CDR3 sequence reads: CSASIGRGFAGELFF. CDR3 coding DNA: TGCAGTGCTAGTATCGGCAGGGGGTTCGCCGGGGAGCTGTTTTTT.

Note on this clonotype: This clone may be a read error of a much larger clone one base away. V is TRBV29-1 and J is TRBJ2-7; tentative D call: TRBD2 (8 bases). The CDR3 contains 15 residues. CDR1 and CDR2 from the germline V gene are SQVTM and ANQGSEA. Here the CDR3 DNA reads TGCAGCGTTGGAAGGGGGCGATCGGCGGGGGGCGAGCGGTACTTC. This gives the protein CSVGRGRSAGGERYF.

This clonotype was counted at least ten times. The chain recombines TRBV24-1 with TRBJ2-1; D remains unclear. Germline CDR1 reads KGHDR; CDR2 reads SFDVKD. CDR3 size: 13 residues. V gave up 4 bases and J gave up 10 bases, with 13 bases separating them. CDR3 loop: CATSDYSVFEQFF. In DNA form, the CDR3 reads TGTGCCACCAGTGACTACTCCGTCTTCGAGCAGTTCTTC.

This clonotype occurred many times. The gene calls are TRBV7-8 and TRBJ2-5; 9 bases fit TRBD1. This CDR3 is built from 14 residues. Germline V gene data show CDR1 as SGHVS and CDR2 as FQNEAQ. Trimming removed 5 bases from V and 2 bases from J; junction bases left unmatched: 3. The DNA for the CDR3 is TGTGCCAGCAGCGTGGACAGGGGACAAGAGACCCAGTACTTC. Translating gives CASSVDRGQETQYF.

This clonotype was counted ten times or more. The CDR3 loop is CASSLAGTGANRANVLTF. The DNA of the CDR3 is TGTGCCAGCAGCTTGGCCGGGACAGGGGCCAACAGAGCCAACGTCCTGACTTTC. The chain uses TRBV5-5 and TRBJ2-6, with 10 bases lining up with TRBD1. CDR1 is SGHKS, CDR2 YYEKEE, per germline (reference sequence). This CDR3 is built from 18 residues. J gave up 7 bases and V 0 bases, and 10 bases lay outside the gene matches.

The table lists this clonotype with many counts. The chain is built from TRBV5-1 and TRBJ2-3; weak D call: TRBD1 (5 bases). V was shortened by 7 bases and J by 1 base, with 13 bases between the two germline ends. The CDR3 has 14 residues. Per the germline V gene, CDR1 is SGHRS and CDR2 is YFSETQ. As DNA, the CDR3 is TGCGCCAGCGATCAGGGTAGTGGCACAGATACGCAGTATTTT. As protein: CASDQGSGTDTQYF.

Many counts were recorded for this clonotype. The chain carries TRBV6-2 or TRBV6-3 and TRBJ1-5, with unresolved D. The V gene's germline CDR1 is MNHEY and CDR2 SVGEGT. There are 14 residues in the CDR3. V dropped 2 bases and J dropped 4 bases, with 9 bases sitting between them. The CDR3 nucleotides are TGTGCCAGCAGTTACGCGGCAGTAAATCAGCCCCAGCATTTT. Translating it yields CASSYAAVNQPQHF.

To note about this clonotype: A read error is likely here: a far larger clone is one base away. A read error is likely, as this CDR3 ends without the conserved phenylalanine or tryptophan. The CDR3: CASSRSEGTGWSKYGYTL. In nucleotides, the CDR3 is TGCGCCAGCAGCCGATCAGAGGGGACAGGTTGGAGTAAGTATGGCTACACCTTG. V gene TRBV4-3 combines with J gene TRBJ1-2, with 8 bases lining up with TRBD1. This CDR3 comprises 18 residues. Germline V gene lookup returns CDR1 LGHNA and CDR2 YSLEER. V trimming: 4 bases; J trimming: 5 bases; junction bases outside the gene matches: 18.

The chain combines TRBV9 with TRBJ1-3, with TRBD1 as a possible D gene (6 bases). This CDR3 is 16 amino acids long. Deletions cut 4 bases from V and 0 bases from J, with 14 bases between. Germline V gene sequence: CDR1 SGDLS, CDR2 YYNGEE. The CDR3 DNA is TGTGCCAGCAGCCCCCGACAGGCCTCCTCTGGAAACACCATATATTTT. This gives the protein CASSPRQASSGNTIYF.

In this sample, this clonotype turned up many times. The chain has TRBV4-1 and TRBJ1-5, with D possibly matching TRBD1 (5 bases). CDR3 length equals 15 residues. Germline V lookup: CDR1 MGHRA, CDR2 YSYEKL. Trimming shortened V by 0 bases and J by 0 bases, and 6 bases separated the two germline ends. CDR3 in amino acids: CASSQEQDSNQPQHF. The CDR3 bases are TGCGCCAGCAGCCAAGAACAGGATAGCAATCAGCCCCAGCATTTT.

Of note for this clonotype: A much larger clonotype is one base distant, so this may be a read error. V is TRBV20-1 and J is TRBJ1-6, with D perhaps TRBD1 (6 bases). Per the germline V gene, CDR1 is DFQATT and CDR2 is SNEGSKA (reference sequence). V lost 7 bases to trimming and J lost 5 bases, with 18 bases between them. The CDR3 extends over 15 amino acids. CDR3 amino acids: CSVLIEGVHNSPLHF. In DNA form, the CDR3 reads TGCAGTGTCCTCATTGAGGGGGTTCATAATTCACCCCTCCACTTT.